This entry is about one T cell receptor beta chain. This record comes from a study of blood T cell repertoires in COVID-19. As for the study in general: Samples taken during acute and convalescent COVID-19 were collected in the United States, Italy and Spain. Sources were T cells, B-cell-depleted T cells, or PBMCs; the material itself was cDNA or gDNA.

V gave up 3 bases and J gave up 6 bases; unmatched junction bases: 6. The length of the CDR3 is 14 residues. Germline lookup yields CDR1 LNHDA and CDR2 SQIVND (reference sequence). Per the original methods: Amplification from reference gene primers served as the basis for estimated nucleated cell counts. Assay: immunoSEQ multiplex PCR; the TCRdb copy retains only in-frame clones and omits some. V and J calls and clone size are given by that table; D and trimming were obtained from the DNA. The sample has 300,000 to 400,000 clones, around 87% seen once; the top ten hold about 6%. The material sequenced was peripheral blood. This sequence originates from a woman in her 50s with COVID-19, enrolled during active disease. The chain recombines TRBV19 with TRBJ2-7, with 9 bases matching TRBD1. The CDR3 DNA reads TGTGCCAGTAGTATTCCGGGACAGGGCGGCGAGCAGTACTTC. The encoded protein is CASSIPGQGGEQYF. Using reference TRBV19 and TRBJ2-7 for the parts outside the CDR3, the full variable domain is DGGITQSPKYLFRKEGQNVTLSCEQNLNHDAMYWYRQDPGQGLRLIYYSQIVNDFQKGDIAEGYSVSREKKESFPLTVTSAQKNPTAFYLCASSIPGQGGEQYFGPGTRLTVT.